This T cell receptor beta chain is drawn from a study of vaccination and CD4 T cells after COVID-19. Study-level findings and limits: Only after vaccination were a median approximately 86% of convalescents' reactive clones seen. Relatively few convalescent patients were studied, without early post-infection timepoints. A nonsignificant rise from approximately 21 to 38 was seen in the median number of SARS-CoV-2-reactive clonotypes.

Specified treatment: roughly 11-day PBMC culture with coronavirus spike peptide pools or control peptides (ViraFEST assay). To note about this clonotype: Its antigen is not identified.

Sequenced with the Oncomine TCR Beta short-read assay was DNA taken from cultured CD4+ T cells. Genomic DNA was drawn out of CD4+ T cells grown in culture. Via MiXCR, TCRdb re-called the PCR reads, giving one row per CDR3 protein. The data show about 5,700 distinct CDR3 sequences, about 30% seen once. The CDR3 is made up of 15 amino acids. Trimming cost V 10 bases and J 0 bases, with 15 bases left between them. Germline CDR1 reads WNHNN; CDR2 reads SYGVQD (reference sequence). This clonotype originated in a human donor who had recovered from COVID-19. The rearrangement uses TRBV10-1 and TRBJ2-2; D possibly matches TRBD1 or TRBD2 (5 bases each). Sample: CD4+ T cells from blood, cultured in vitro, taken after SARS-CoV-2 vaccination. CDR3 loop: CATTPGRSNTGELFF. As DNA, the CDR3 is TGCGCCACCACCCCGGGGCGATCGAACACCGGGGAGCTGTTTTTT.